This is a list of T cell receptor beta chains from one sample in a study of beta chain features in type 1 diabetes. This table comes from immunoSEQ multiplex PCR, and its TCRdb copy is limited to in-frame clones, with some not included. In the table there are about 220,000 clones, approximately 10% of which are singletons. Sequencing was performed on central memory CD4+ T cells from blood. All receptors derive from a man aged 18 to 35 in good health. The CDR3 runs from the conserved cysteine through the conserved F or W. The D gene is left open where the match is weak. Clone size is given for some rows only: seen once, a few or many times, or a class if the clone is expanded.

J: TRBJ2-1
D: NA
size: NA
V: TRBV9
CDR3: CASSVTGKYNEQFF
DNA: TGTGCCAGCAGCGTGACTGGAAAGTACAATGAGCAGTTCTTC

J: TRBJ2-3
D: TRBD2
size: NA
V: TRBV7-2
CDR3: CASSLVAGASTDTQYF
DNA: TGTGCCAGCAGCTTAGTTGCGGGAGCGAGCACAGATACGCAGTATTTT

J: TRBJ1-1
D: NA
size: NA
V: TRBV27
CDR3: CASSPAWGMNTEAFF
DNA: TGTGCCAGCAGTCCTGCTTGGGGCATGAACACTGAAGCTTTCTTT

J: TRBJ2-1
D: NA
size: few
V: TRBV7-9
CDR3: CASSPDRLLGYNEQFF
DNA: TGTGCCAGCAGCCCTGACAGGTTGCTTGGGTACAATGAGCAGTTCTTC

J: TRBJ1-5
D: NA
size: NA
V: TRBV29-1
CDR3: CSVVYRGGGNQPQHF
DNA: TGCAGCGTTGTTTACCGGGGAGGTGGCAATCAGCCCCAGCATTTT

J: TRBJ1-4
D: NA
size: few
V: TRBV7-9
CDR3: CASSLLTGVNEKLFF
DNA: TGTGCCAGCAGCTTATTAACAGGAGTTAATGAAAAACTGTTTTTT

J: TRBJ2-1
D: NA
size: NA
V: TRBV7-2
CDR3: CASSLTPSRNEQFF
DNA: TGTGCCAGCAGCTTAACCCCTAGCCGAAATGAGCAGTTCTTC

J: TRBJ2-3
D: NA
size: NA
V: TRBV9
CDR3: CASSSGPSTDTQYF
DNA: TGTGCCAGCAGCTCAGGCCCTAGCACAGATACGCAGTATTTT

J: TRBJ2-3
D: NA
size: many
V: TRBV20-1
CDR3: CSAATRDTQYF
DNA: TGCAGTGCAGCGACTAGAGATACGCAGTATTTT

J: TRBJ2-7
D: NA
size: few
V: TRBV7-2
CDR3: CASSLVWGREEQYF
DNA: TGTGCCAGCAGCTTAGTCTGGGGTCGGGAGGAGCAGTACTTC

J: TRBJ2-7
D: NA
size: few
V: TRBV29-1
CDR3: CSARLSKYEQYF
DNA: TGCAGCGCCCGCCTCAGTAAATACGAGCAGTACTTC